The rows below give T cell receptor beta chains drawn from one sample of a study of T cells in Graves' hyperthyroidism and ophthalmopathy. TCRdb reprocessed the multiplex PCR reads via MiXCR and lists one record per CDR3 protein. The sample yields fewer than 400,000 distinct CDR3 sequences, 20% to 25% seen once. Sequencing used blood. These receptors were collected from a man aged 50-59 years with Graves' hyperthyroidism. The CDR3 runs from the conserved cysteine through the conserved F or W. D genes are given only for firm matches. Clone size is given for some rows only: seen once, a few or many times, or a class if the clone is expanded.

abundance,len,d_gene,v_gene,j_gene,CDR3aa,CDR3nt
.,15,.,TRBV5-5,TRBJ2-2,CASSLEAGWGGELFF,TGTGCCAGCAGCTTGGAGGCGGGATGGGGCGGGGAGCTGTTTTTT
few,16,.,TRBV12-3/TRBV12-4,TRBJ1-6,CASSFGSSSYNSPLHF,TGTGCCAGCAGTTTCGGAAGCAGCTCCTATAATTCACCCCTCCACTTT
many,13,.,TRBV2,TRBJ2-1,CASYYDSYNEQFF,TGTGCCAGCTATTACGACTCCTACAATGAGCAGTTCTTC
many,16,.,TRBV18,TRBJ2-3,CASSPGAGEGTDTQYF,TGTGCCAGCTCACCAGGAGCAGGGGAGGGCACAGATACGCAGTATTTT
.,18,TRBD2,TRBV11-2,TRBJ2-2,CASSPRLLGLAGGGELFF,TGTGCCAGCAGCCCCCGCCTTCTGGGACTAGCGGGAGGAGGGGAGCTGTTTTTT
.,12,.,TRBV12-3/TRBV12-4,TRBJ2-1,CATRTNGYEQFF,TGTGCCACCCGGACTAATGGCTATGAGCAGTTCTTC
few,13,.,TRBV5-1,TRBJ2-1,CASSSVSGEEQFF,TGCGCCAGCAGCTCGGTGTCAGGTGAGGAGCAGTTCTTC
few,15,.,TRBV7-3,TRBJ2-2,CASSPWGQNTGELFF,TGTGCCAGCAGCCCCTGGGGGCAAAACACCGGGGAGCTGTTTTTT
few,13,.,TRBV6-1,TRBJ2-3,CASSGFKSDTQYF,TGTGCCAGCAGTGGCTTTAAGTCAGATACGCAGTATTTT
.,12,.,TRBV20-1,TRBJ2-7,CSARLAGDEQYF,TGCAGTGCTAGACTAGCCGGTGACGAGCAGTACTTC
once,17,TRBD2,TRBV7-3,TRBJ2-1,CASSLTFTSGGYNEQFF,TGTGCCAGCAGCTTAACGTTTACTAGCGGTGGCTACAATGAGCAGTTCTTC
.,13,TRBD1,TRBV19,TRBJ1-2,CASRQGEEYGYTF,TGTGCCAGTAGACAGGGGGAGGAGTATGGCTACACCTTC
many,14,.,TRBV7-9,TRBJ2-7,CASSFGRDGGEQYF,TGTGCCAGCAGCTTCGGCAGGGATGGCGGCGAGCAGTACTTC
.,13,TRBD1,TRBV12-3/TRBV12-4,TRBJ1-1,CASIRTGGTEAFF,TGTGCCAGCATAAGGACAGGAGGTACTGAAGCTTTCTTT
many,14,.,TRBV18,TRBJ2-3,CASSPPPKTDTQYF,TGTGCCAGCTCACCACCGCCCAAGACAGATACGCAGTATTTT
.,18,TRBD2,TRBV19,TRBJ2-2,CASSSDSLAGKNTGELFF,TGTGCCAGTAGTTCCGATTCCCTAGCGGGCAAGAACACCGGGGAGCTGTTTTTT
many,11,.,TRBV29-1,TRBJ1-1,CSTYTNTEAFF,TGCAGCACCTACACGAACACTGAAGCTTTCTTT
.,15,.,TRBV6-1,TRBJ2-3,CASRPGDLITDTQYF,TGTGCCAGCAGACCAGGGGACTTGATTACAGATACGCAGTATTTT
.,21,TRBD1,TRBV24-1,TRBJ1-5,CATSDRGVGTDSKNSARPQHF,TGTGCCACCAGTGATCGAGGGGTCGGGACAGACTCCAAAAATAGCGCTCGCCCCCAGCATTTT
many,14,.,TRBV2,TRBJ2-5,CASTKQGRHETQYF,TGTGCCAGCACCAAACAGGGGAGGCACGAGACCCAGTACTTC
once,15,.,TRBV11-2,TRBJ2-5,CASSPRANSRETQYF,TGTGCCAGCAGCCCCCGGGCCAACAGCCGGGAGACCCAGTACTTC
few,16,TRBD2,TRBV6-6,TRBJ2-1,CASSYRASGVYNEQFF,TGTGCCAGCAGTTACCGGGCTAGCGGAGTATACAATGAGCAGTTCTTC
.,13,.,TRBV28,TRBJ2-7,CASSGDLDYEQYF,TGTGCCAGCAGTGGGGACTTAGACTACGAGCAGTACTTC
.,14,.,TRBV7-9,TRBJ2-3,CASSLAWGVSGQYF,TGTGCCAGCAGCTTAGCTTGGGGCGTGTCCGGGCAGTATTTT
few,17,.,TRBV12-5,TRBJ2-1,CASGLWGEASSYNEQFF,TGTGCTAGTGGTTTGTGGGGTGAGGCGAGCTCCTACAATGAGCAGTTCTTC
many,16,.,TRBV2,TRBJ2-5,CASTLIGGQTVKTQYF,TGTGCCAGCACTCTCATCGGGGGACAGACTGTAAAGACCCAGTACTTC
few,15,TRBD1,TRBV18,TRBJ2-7,CASSLDREEGYEQYF,TGTGCCAGCTCACTTGACAGGGAAGAAGGCTACGAGCAGTACTTC
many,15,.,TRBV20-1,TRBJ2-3,CSAQGVSGKTDTQYF,TGCAGTGCCCAGGGGGTTAGCGGGAAGACAGATACGCAGTATTTT
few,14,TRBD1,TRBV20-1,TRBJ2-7,CSASGTGNLYEQYF,TGCAGTGCATCTGGGACAGGTAATCTCTACGAGCAGTACTTC
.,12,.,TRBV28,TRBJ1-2,CASSDRSYGYTF,TGTGCCAGCAGCGACAGGTCCTATGGCTACACCTTC
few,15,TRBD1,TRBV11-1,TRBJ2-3,CASSFGTGLTDTQYF,TGTGCCAGCAGCTTTGGGACAGGGCTCACAGATACGCAGTATTTT
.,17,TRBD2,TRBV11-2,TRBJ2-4,CASSPGLAGEAKNIQYF,TGTGCCAGCAGCCCAGGACTAGCGGGGGAGGCTAAAAACATTCAGTACTTC
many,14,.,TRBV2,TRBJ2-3,CASSDSGHADTQYF,TGTGCCAGCAGTGATTCAGGGCACGCAGATACGCAGTATTTT
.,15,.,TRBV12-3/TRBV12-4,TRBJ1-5,CASSPQGLSNQPQHF,TGTGCCAGCAGTCCTCAGGGTTTGAGCAATCAGCCCCAGCATTTT
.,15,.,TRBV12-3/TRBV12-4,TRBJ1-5,CASSFGNLGNQPQHF,TGTGCCAGCAGTTTTGGGAATTTGGGAAATCAGCCCCAGCATTTT
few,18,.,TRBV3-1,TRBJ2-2,CASSQNSPPEAGAGELFF,TGTGCCAGCAGCCAAAATTCCCCCCCAGAGGCCGGCGCCGGGGAGCTGTTTTTT
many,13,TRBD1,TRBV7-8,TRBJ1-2,CASSEGQGEGYTF,TGTGCCAGCAGCGAAGGACAGGGAGAAGGCTACACCTTC
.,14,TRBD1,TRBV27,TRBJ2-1,CASSITGTGDEQFF,TGTGCCAGCAGTATCACCGGGACAGGGGATGAGCAGTTCTTC
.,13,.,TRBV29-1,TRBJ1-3,CSVGDGGKGTIYF,TGCAGCGTGGGGGACGGAGGGAAAGGGACCATATATTTT
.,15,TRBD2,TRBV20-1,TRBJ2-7,CSASPLTSGSYEQYF,TGCAGTGCTTCCCCACTGACTAGCGGGAGCTACGAGCAGTACTTC
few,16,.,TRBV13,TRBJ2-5,CASSPTRTVVAETQYF,TGTGCCAGCAGCCCCACGCGGACAGTTGTAGCAGAGACCCAGTACTTC
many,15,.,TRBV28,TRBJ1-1,CASTPGPRRNTEAFF,TGTGCCAGCACCCCCGGCCCCAGAAGGAACACTGAAGCTTTCTTT
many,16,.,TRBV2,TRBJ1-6,CASSEAPHNYNSPLHF,TGTGCCAGCAGTGAAGCGCCCCACAACTATAATTCACCCCTCCACTTT
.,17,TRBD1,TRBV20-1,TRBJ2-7,CSARDALRTGIDSEQYF,TGCAGTGCTAGAGATGCCCTCCGGACAGGGATTGATTCCGAGCAGTACTTC
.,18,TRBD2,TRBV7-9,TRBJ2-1,CASSLAQPSGRAHYEQFF,TGTGCCAGCAGCTTAGCTCAACCAAGCGGGAGGGCTCACTATGAGCAGTTCTTC
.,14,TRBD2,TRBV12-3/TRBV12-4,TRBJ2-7,CASSFRRESYEQYF,TGTGCCAGCAGTTTCCGGCGGGAGTCGTACGAGCAGTACTTC
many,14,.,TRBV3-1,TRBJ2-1,CASSPRQGLGEQFF,TGTGCCAGCAGCCCCCGGCAGGGATTAGGCGAGCAGTTCTTC
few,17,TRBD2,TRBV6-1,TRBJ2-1,CASSERAGGPSYNEQFF,TGTGCCAGCAGTGAAAGGGCGGGAGGACCCTCCTACAATGAGCAGTTCTTC
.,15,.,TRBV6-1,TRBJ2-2,CASLAGATNTGELFF,TGTGCCAGTTTGGCCGGGGCGACGAACACCGGGGAGCTGTTTTTT
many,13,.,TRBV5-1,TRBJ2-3,CASSLALRDTQYF,TGCGCCAGCAGCCTCGCTTTACGAGATACGCAGTATTTT
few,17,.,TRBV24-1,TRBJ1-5,CATSDLRQTLLNQPQHF,TGTGCCACCAGTGATTTGAGACAGACACTTTTAAATCAGCCCCAGCATTTT
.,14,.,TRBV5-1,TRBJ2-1,CASSAIERDNEQFF,TGCGCCAGCAGCGCGATAGAGCGAGACAATGAGCAGTTCTTC
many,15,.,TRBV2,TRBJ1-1,CASISLRTRGTEAFF,TGTGCCAGCATTTCACTCCGGACGCGGGGCACTGAAGCTTTCTTT
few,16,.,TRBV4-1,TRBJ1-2,CASSLTNRREGYGYTF,TGCGCCAGCAGCCTAACCAACAGGAGGGAGGGCTATGGCTACACCTTC
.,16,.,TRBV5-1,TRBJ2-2,CASSLEGGPGGGEQFF,TGCGCCAGCAGCTTGGAAGGAGGGCCCGGTGGCGGGGAGCAGTTTTTT
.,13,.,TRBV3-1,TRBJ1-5,CASSQVGNQPQHF,TGTGCCAGCAGCCAAGTGGGGAATCAGCCCCAGCATTTT
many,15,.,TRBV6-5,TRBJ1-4,CASSYSFTPVGKLFF,TGTGCCAGCAGTTACTCTTTCACACCGGTGGGAAAACTGTTTTTT
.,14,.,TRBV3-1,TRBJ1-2,CASSHETGVDGYTF,TGTGCCAGCAGTCATGAGACAGGAGTCGATGGCTACACCTTC